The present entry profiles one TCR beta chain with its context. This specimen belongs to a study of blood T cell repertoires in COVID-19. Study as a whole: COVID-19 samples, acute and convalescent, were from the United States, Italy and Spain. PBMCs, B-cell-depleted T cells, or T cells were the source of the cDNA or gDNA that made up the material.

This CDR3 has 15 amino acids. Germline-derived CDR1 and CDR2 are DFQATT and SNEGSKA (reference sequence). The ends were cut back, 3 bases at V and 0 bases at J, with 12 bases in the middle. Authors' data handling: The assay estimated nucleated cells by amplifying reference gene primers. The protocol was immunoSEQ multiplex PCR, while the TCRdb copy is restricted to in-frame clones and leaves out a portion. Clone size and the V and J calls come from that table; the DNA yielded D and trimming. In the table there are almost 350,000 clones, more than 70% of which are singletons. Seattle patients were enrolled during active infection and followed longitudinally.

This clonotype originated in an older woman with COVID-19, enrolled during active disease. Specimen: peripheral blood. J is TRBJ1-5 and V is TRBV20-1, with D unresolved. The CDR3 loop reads CSASTGFLSNQPQHF. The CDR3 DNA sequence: TGCAGTGCTAGTACGGGATTCCTTAGCAATCAGCCCCAGCATTTT.